Detailed here is one T cell receptor (beta chain). Its antigen remains unknown. Time point described: patch test 2, 6 weeks after DPC sensitization. Treatment defined: therapeutic diphenylcyclopropenone sensitization with weekly scalp DPC. V shed 3 bases and J shed 6 bases, with 12 bases lying between them. CDR1 and CDR2 (germline): SGDLS, YYNGEE. This CDR3 contains 13 residues. TCRdb re-called the RACE reads through MiXCR, storing one row per CDR3 protein. Of approximately 89,000 distinct CDR3 sequences in the sample, about 6.6% were seen once. This specimen belongs to a study of human T cells and chemical hapten exposure. In the study overall: The patch tests put 0.01% DPC on the skin of the upper back and were read 6 days later. Findings of the study overall: TCRs whose frequency exceeded 1 in 1000 remained the same following DPC sensitization. Among expanded TCRs, significantly more large CDR3 similarity clusters formed than among controls.

The V gene is TRBV9, the J gene TRBJ1-1, with a weak D call TRBD1 (6 bases). This receptor was taken from a woman aged 25 to 45 with alopecia areata. Some clones in this sample may be carry-over from other donors' samples. The sample here was whole blood, taken in connection with sensitization to the hapten diphenylcyclopropenone (DPC). The CDR3 DNA sequence: TGTGCCAGCAGCGCAGGGGTCCTCTCTGAAGCTTTCTTT. This codes for CASSAGVLSEAFF.